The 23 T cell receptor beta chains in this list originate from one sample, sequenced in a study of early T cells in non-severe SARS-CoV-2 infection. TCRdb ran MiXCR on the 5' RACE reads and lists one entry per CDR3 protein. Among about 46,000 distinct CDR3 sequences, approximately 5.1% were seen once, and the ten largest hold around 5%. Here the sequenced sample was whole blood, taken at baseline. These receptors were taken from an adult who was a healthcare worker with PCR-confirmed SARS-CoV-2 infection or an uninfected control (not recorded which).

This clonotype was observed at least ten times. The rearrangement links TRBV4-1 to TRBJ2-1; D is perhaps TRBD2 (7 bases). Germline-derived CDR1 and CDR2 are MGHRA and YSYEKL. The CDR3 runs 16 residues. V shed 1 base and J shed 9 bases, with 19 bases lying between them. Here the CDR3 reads CASSQAGGQGGGEQFF. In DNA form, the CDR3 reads TGCGCCAGCAGCCAAGCAGGCGGGCAGGGAGGGGGTGAGCAGTTCTTC.

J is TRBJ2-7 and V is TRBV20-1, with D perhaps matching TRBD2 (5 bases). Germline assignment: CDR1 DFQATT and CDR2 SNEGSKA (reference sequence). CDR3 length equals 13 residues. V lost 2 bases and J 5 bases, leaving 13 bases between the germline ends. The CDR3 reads CSARSPSLDEQYF. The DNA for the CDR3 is TGCAGTGCTAGAAGTCCTAGCCTCGACGAGCAGTACTTC.

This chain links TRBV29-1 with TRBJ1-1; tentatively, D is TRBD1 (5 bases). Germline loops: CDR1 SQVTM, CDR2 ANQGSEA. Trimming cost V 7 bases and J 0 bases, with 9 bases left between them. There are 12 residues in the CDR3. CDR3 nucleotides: TGCAGCGGAGGACAAGTGAACACTGAAGCTTTCTTT. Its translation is CSGGQVNTEAFF.

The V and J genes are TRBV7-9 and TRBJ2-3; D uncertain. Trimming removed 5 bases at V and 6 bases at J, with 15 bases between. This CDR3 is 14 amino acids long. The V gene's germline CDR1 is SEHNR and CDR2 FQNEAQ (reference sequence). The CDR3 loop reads CASSPRANGDTQYF. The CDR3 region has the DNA TGTGCCAGCAGCCCCCGGGCCAACGGGGATACGCAGTATTTT.

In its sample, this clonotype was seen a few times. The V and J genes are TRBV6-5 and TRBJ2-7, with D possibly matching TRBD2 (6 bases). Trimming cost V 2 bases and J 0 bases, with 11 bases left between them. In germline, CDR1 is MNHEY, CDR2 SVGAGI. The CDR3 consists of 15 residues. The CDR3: CASSYGAGVSYEQYF. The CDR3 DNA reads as TGTGCCAGCAGTTACGGAGCGGGTGTCTCCTACGAGCAGTACTTC.

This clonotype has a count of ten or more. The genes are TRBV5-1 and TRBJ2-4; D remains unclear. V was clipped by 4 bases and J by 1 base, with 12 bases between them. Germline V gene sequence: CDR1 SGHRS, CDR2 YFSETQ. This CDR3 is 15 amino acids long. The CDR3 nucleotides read TGCGCCAGCAGCCCCGATCGCTGGGCCAAAAACATTCAGTACTTC. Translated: CASSPDRWAKNIQYF.

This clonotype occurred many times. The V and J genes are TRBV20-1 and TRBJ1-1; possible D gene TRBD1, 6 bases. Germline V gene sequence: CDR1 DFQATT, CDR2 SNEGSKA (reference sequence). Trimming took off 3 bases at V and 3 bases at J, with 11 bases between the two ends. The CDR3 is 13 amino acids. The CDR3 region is CSASLPGDTEAFF. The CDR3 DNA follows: TGCAGTGCTAGTCTGCCAGGGGACACTGAAGCTTTCTTT.

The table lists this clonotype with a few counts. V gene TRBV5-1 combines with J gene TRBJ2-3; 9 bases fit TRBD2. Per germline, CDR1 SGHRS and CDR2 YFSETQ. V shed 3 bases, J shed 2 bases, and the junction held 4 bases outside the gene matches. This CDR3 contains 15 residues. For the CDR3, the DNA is TGCGCCAGCAGCTGGGGACTAGCTCACACAGATACGCAGTATTTT. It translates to CASSWGLAHTDTQYF.

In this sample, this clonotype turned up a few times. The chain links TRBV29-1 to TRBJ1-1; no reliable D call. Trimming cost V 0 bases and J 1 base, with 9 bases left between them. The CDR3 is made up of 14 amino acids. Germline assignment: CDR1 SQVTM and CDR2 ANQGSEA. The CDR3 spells CSVEDLQRNTEAFF. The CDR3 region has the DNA TGCAGCGTTGAAGATCTTCAGAGGAACACTGAAGCTTTCTTT.

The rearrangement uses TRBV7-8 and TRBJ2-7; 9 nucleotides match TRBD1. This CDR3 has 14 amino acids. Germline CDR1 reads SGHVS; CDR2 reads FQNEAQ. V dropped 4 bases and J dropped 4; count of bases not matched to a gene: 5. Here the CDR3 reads CASSSRDRVYEQYF. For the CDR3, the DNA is TGTGCCAGCAGCTCCCGGGACAGGGTTTACGAGCAGTACTTC.

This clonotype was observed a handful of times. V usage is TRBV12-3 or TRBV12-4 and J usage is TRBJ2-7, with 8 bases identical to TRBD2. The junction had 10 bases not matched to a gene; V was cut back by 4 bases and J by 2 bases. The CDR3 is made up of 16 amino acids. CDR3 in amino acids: CASSSGGGGGPYEQYF. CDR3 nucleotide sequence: TGTGCCAGCAGTTCCGGGGGGGGAGGGGGTCCCTACGAGCAGTACTTC.

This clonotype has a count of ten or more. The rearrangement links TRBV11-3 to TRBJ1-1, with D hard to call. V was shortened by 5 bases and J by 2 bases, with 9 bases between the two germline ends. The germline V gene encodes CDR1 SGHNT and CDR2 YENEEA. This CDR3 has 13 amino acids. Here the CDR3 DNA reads TGTGCCAGCAGCCCCGGACCTAACACTGAAGCTTTCTTT. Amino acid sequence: CASSPGPNTEAFF.

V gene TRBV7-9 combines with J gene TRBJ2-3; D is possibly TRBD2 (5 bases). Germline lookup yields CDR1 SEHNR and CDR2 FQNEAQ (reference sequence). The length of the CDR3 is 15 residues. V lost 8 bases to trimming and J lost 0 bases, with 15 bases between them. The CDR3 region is CASLQNGGSTDTQYF. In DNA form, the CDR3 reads TGTGCCAGCCTTCAAAACGGCGGGAGCACAGATACGCAGTATTTT.

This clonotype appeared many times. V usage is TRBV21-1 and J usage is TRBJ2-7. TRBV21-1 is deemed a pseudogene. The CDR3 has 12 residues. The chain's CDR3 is CASSKTDYEQYF. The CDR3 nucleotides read TGTGCCAGCAGCAAAACAGATTACGAGCAGTACTTC.

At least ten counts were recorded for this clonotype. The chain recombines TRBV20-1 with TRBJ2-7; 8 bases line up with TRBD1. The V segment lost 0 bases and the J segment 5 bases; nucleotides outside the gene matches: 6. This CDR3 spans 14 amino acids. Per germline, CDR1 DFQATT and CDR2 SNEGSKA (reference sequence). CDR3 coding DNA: TGCAGTGCTAGAGATAGGACAGGGAACGACGAGCAGTACTTC. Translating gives CSARDRTGNDEQYF.

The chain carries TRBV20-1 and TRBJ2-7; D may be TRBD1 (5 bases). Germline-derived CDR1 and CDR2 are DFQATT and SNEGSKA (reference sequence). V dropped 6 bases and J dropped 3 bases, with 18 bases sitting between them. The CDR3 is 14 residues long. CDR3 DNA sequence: TGCAGTGCGCAGGGCGATTCGACGAACTACGAGCAGTACTTC. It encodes CSAQGDSTNYEQYF.

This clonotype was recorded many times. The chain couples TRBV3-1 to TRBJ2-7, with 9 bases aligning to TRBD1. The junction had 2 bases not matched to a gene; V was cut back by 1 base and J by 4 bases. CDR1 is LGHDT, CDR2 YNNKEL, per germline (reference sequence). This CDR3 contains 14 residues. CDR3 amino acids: CASSQAGQGYEQYF. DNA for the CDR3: TGTGCCAGCAGCCAAGCGGGACAGGGTTACGAGCAGTACTTC.

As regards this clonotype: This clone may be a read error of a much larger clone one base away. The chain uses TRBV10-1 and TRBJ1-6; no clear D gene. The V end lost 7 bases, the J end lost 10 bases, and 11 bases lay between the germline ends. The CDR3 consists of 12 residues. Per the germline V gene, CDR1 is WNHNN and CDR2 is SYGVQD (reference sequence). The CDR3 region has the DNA TGCGCCAGCAACGGTCCAGTATCACCCCTCCACTTT. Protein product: CASNGPVSPLHF.

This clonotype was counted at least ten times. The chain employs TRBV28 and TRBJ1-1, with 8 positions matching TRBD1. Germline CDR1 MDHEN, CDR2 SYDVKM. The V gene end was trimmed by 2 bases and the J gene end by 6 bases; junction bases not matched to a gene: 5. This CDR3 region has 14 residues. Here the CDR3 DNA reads TGTGCCAGCAGTTTAAGGACAGGGATTTCTGAAGCTTTCTTT. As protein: CASSLRTGISEAFF.

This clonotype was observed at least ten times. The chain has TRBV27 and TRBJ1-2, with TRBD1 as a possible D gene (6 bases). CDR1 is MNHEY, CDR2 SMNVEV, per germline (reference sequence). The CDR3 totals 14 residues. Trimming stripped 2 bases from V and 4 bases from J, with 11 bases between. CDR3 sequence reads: CASSLRQGSYGYTF. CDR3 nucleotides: TGTGCCAGCAGTTTACGGCAGGGGAGCTATGGCTACACCTTC.

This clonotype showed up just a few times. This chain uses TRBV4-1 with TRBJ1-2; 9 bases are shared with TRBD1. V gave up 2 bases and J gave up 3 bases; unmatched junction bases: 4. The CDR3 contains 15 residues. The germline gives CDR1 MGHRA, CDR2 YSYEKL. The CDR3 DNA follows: TGCGCCAGCAGCCAACCGGGACAGGGTGACTATGGCTACACCTTC. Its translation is CASSQPGQGDYGYTF.

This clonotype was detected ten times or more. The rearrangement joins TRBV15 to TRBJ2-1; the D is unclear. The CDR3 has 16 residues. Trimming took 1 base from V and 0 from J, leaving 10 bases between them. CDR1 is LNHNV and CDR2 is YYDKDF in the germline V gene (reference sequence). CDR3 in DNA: TGTGCCACCAGCAGAGTTCGGTTTATCTCCTACAATGAGCAGTTCTTC. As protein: CATSRVRFISYNEQFF.

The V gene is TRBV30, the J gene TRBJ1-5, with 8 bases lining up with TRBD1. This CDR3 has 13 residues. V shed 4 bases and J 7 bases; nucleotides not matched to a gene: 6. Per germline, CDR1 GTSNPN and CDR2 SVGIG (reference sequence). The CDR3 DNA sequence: TGTGCCTGGACTAAGACAGGGGAGCAGCCCCAGCATTTT. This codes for CAWTKTGEQPQHF.